This TCR beta chain appears in the sequencing data of a study of cytomegalovirus exposure and HLA in healthy donors. Primers for the PCR totalled 60 Vbeta and 13 Jbeta. This table comes from immunoSEQ multiplex PCR, and its TCRdb copy is limited to in-frame clones, with some not included. The profile covers about 120,000 clones, with more than 60% appearing a single time and around 4% taken by the ten largest. As concerns this clone: The antigen remains undetermined.

Germline lookup yields CDR1 LGHNA and CDR2 YSLEER. Trimming left V 4 bases short and J 5 bases short, with 12 bases between. The CDR3 sequence is 15 residues long. Whole-study findings and limits: Available immune exposure information was restricted to CMV serostatus only. Clonal expansion was found to be greater in HLA-associated TCR beta chains than in equally common others in a later analysis. Some V segments (TRBV6-2 and TRBV6-3 among them) were excluded as indistinguishable. Earlier analysis yielded a pattern in which most TCR beta V segments were productive about 90% or about 30% of the time.

Material: PBMCs. The chain uses TRBV4-3 and TRBJ1-6, with a possible D match to TRBD1 (5 bases). This receptor was taken from a woman aged 40-49 years in good health and CMV-seronegative. Here the CDR3 reads CASSPSGGNNSPLHF. The CDR3 DNA reads TGCGCCAGCAGCCCATCGGGGGGAAATAATTCACCCCTCCACTTT.